This TCR beta chain was sequenced in a study of cytomegalovirus exposure and HLA in healthy donors (dated by TCRdb to between 2016 and 2019). In the study overall: An earlier analysis of roughly 500 of the donors reported about 300 Gb of sequence data and 100 million to 120 million unique TCR beta sequences obtained from 150 million to 200 million T cells. An early release covering roughly 580 HLA-typed donors comprised approximately 300 gigabases of sequencing data and tens of millions of unique TCR sequences. Among the roughly 370 genotyped donors, about 85% belonged to the genetic ancestry cluster associated with self-reported Caucasian donors. The study aimed to test whether cataloging public T cell receptors could reveal signatures of past pathogen exposure. The T cell repertoires of 700 or so subjects were profiled by immunosequencing and related to cytomegalovirus serostatus. In addition to the first cohort of 666 subjects, a separate validation cohort of 120 different subjects was used. High-throughput TCR immunosequencing, statistical association of individual TCRs with disease status, and machine learning were combined to predict cytomegalovirus infection status. A later analysis re-examined previously published TCR beta repertoires from roughly 720 donors and added high-resolution HLA genotyping to investigate patterns of TCR occurrence. Rather than drawing on any new phenotypic data, the later analysis identified candidate immune exposures from TCR beta sequences and the way those sequences occurred across donors. An earlier analysis of 587 of the donors used high-throughput TCR beta sequencing to judge whether each TCR beta V gene segment behaved as functional or pseudogenic. Donor age, sex, ethnicity and CMV serostatus were compiled alongside the repertoire data. In a later genetic analysis, genome-wide SNP genotypes for about 55% of the roughly 700 donors were used, and that subset was treated as a discovery cohort. Every discovery cohort repertoire had been produced on one sequencing platform. HLA typing covered class I and class II loci at four-digit resolution. The number of typed donors differed by locus: about 620-630 for A, B, C, DRB1 and DQB1; roughly 510 for DQA1; 606 for DPA1; and some 430 for DPB1. About five DR-DQ haplotypes were treated as single units for association and clustering because of strong linkage in the cohort. Among 398 genotyped donors of the cohort, an average of approximately 240,000 unique TCR beta nucleotide sequences were sequenced per donor, roughly a sixth of them non-productive. Broader findings and caveats from the paper: A total of some 180 TCR beta chains were listed by the study as associated with cytomegalovirus. A later genetic analysis reported fewer N-insertions in productive TCRs among donors in an Asian-associated ancestry cluster than the roughly 670-donor mean. In vitro tests confirmed that three of the cytomegalovirus-associated TCR beta chains recognize cytomegalovirus antigens. When HLA alleles, especially DR and DQ, strongly co-occurred, attributing TCR associations to individual alleles was difficult. Most TCR sequences were seen in very few donors, while some public TCRs were found in many individuals. Some IMGT-functional V segments, including TRBV6-2 and TRBV6-3, could not be distinguished by the 87-base-pair reads and were therefore excluded. V-gene and J-gene trimming of TCR beta chains was associated with a missense DCLRE1C variant in a later genetic analysis, and the association was replicated in an independent cohort. In an earlier analysis of some 500 of the donors, most TCR beta V segments appeared in productive rearrangements about 87% or about 30% of the time, broadly matching IMGT annotations. A cluster of highly shared sequence variants was judged likely to represent a technical artifact of the sequencing pipeline. Because some donors lacked HLA typing at each locus, the association tests relied only on the typed subset. Compared with equally common non-associated chains, HLA-associated TCR beta chains in a later analysis were more clonally expanded and had lower generation probabilities. The only immune exposure information available for the cohort was CMV serostatus. In a later analysis, the rate of TCR association differed among HLA loci, with DRB1 alleles having the most associated TCRs and HLA-C alleles having the fewest. According to the authors, the approach could potentially be generalized to other disease states and immunological phenotypes. Correlated functional status among segregating V segments might reflect linkage disequilibrium, but an unknown experimental factor could not be ruled out. This cohort had only TCR beta chains sequenced, and the lack of alpha or paired-chain data limited which features could be detected. The earlier analysis of some 560 of the donors excluded 15 to 20 rarely observed V segments, including chromosome 9 orphons, because counts were too low. A further reported finding was that TCR beta sequences accurately predicted the HLA-A and HLA-B alleles for most subjects in the first cohort. The presence/absence analyses assumed that sequencing depth was roughly uniform across donors, and that assumption may not be true. In a later analysis, several top co-occurrence clusters were reported to appear linked to parvovirus B19, influenza, CMV and Epstein-Barr virus. Specific HLA alleles were associated with about 17,000 TCR beta sequences at a false discovery rate of 0.05 in a later analysis. A later analysis found that most CMV-associated TCR beta chains appeared HLA-restricted, with HLA associations seemingly driven largely by CMV exposure. The classifier was reported to diagnose cytomegalovirus status with high specificity and sensitivity in both the original and validation cohorts.

This clone was seen only a few times. Its binding antigen is unknown. Within one base of it there is no much larger clone, and no base qualities were kept. Library creation used the immunoSEQ multiplex PCR assay. For the multiplex PCR, a mixture combining 60 forward primers for TCR Vbeta segments and 13 reverse primers for TCR Jbeta segments was used. Amplification of the CDR3 region of rearranged TCR beta genes was performed with a multiplex PCR assay on genomic DNA. The Illumina HiSeq System was used to sequence the amplified TCR beta libraries as 87-base-pair reads. Processing in the source paper ran as follows. A later analysis tallied 75 million to 85 million unique TCR beta chains across the approximately 670 repertoires, and some 10 million of those chains were shared by two or more donors. To remove PCR and sequencing errors, raw reads were error-corrected and collapsed into unique sequences using a nearest-neighbor algorithm that merged closely related sequences. CDR3 sequences were aligned to IMGT reference sequences to assign V, D and J gene segments. For a sequence to be retained, at least a six-nucleotide match to both a V gene segment and a J gene segment was required. Rearrangements were classified as productive when the CDR3 lacked stop codons and remained in frame with V and J, and all other rearrangements were classified as non-productive. Following IMGT convention, CDR3 was defined as the stretch from the second conserved V-encoded cysteine up to the conserved J-encoded phenylalanine. The earlier analysis of around 640 of the donors excluded sequences that lacked an unambiguous match to a single V gene segment. In an earlier analysis of 587 of the donors, V segments were called functional above 56.7% productive rearrangements and were called segregating when the between-donor standard deviation exceeded 5%. A statistical classification framework was developed to diagnose cytomegalovirus status using the catalog of TCR beta chain sequences. In a later analysis, V and J genes were assigned by comparing TCR nucleotide sequences against IMGT/GENE-DB human TR gene sequences. In a later analysis, CDR3 sequences and most-parsimonious VDJ recombination scenarios were assigned using the TCRdist pipeline. A later analysis defined each TCR beta chain by its CDR3 amino acid sequence plus V-gene family, and excluded reads lacking a unique V-gene family. To address suspected cross-contamination and a sequencing artifact, a later analysis removed under 600 highly shared, low-generation-probability nucleotide sequences. For each public chain, a later analysis derived a clonal expansion index from normalized ranks of inferred template counts within each repertoire. A later analysis computed generation probabilities with a VDJ recombination model fitted to out-of-frame rearrangements, and checked the results against IGoR. Hypergeometric tests were used in a later analysis to score TCR-TCR, TCR-HLA and TCR-CMV co-occurrence, with a repertoire-size bias correction applied to the TCR pairs. In a later analysis, false discovery rates were estimated by permuting HLA or CMV assignments 20 times. A later analysis grouped co-occurring TCRs with DBSCAN, adding TCRdist sequence similarity when clustering within HLA-allele-positive subsets. Repertoires with fewer than 30,000 or more than 120,000 public chains, plus five repertoires with anomalous nucleotide sharing, were excluded from co-occurrence clustering. TCRdb took this table from immuneACCESS and kept in-frame rearrangements with V and J called. Such tables lack part of the clones; where checked against another copy, unresolved V genes explain under half of the gap, and the rest is unexplained. The DNA gave D and trimming, while V, J and clone size come from that table. The sample table contains fewer than 250,000 clones; only one count was recorded for 83% of them. 1.5% to 2% of the sample is taken by the ten largest.

The cohort was made up of about 610 healthy bone marrow donors. All cohort members were sampled while nominally healthy, although unrecorded immune exposures were likely present. The donor tested CMV seropositive and was one of the 289 seropositive cohort members. A peripheral blood sample was collected from each donor, and TCR beta sequencing was performed on peripheral blood mononuclear cells. Genomic DNA extraction from the blood cell samples was performed with the Qiagen DNeasy Blood Extraction Kit. At the junction V is shortened by 0 bases and J by 1 base, with 5 bases in between. CDR1 and CDR2 were assigned from the germline V gene as SGHDT and YYEEEE. Inclusive of the bounding cysteine and phenylalanine, the CDR3 is 15 residues long. Of all the DNA, just the CDR3 is kept, 45 bases in frame from base 1.

Recombination connected TRBV5-6 to TRBJ2-6; no D gene can be assigned with confidence. This TCR derives from a middle-aged man in good health and CMV-seropositive. Input material: PBMCs. The CDR3 region: CASSLGVSGANVLTF. The DNA sequence follows: TGTGCCAGCAGCTTGGGCGTATCTGGGGCCAACGTCCTGACTTTC.